This passage covers 24 T cell receptor beta chains from one sample sequenced in a study of CD8 T cells in ankylosing spondylitis. TCRdb called the 5' RACE reads again in MiXCR, with one record for every CDR3 protein. The table shows about 31,000 distinct CDR3 sequences, with around 7.2% occurring only once. Sequencing was performed on blood, either unsorted or a sorted T cell fraction (not recorded which). These TCRs come from a male donor with ankylosing spondylitis or in good health (not recorded which).

The table lists this clonotype with many counts. The V call is TRBV12-3 or TRBV12-4, the J call TRBJ2-5; unclear D gene. The CDR3 loop spans 13 amino acids. V was pared by 6 bases and J by 4 bases, with 12 bases between. The CDR3, as DNA: TGTGCCAGCAGGCCCACAGTTTTAGAGACCCAGTACTTC. This sequence encodes CASRPTVLETQYF.

This clonotype was detected many times. This rearrangement joins TRBV24-1 to TRBJ2-7, with 9 bases lining up with TRBD2. Germline CDR1 and CDR2: KGHDR and SFDVKD. The trim removed 11 bases at V and 2 bases at J, leaving 3 bases unmatched. The CDR3 has 12 amino acids. As DNA, the CDR3 is TGTGCCAAGACTAGCGGAGCCTACGAGCAGTACTTC. This codes for CAKTSGAYEQYF.

This clonotype has ten or more counts. The gene calls are TRBV28 and TRBJ2-2; no firm D call. The CDR3 covers 15 residues. Germline V gene data show CDR1 as MDHEN and CDR2 as SYDVKM. Trimming cost V 1 base and J 0 bases, with 6 bases left between them. The CDR3 reads CASSLSGPNTGELFF. DNA for the CDR3: TGTGCCAGCAGTTTATCCGGCCCGAACACCGGGGAGCTGTTTTTT.

This clonotype occurred many times. The rearrangement links TRBV11-2 to TRBJ2-7; D gene ambiguous. Germline values: CDR1 SGHAT, CDR2 FQNNGV. V lost 7 bases and J lost 4, with 14 bases in between. The CDR3 runs 13 residues. In nucleotides, the CDR3 is TGTGCCAGCATTAGGAGAGAGTCATACGAGCAGTACTTC. Its translation: CASIRRESYEQYF.

This clonotype was seen many times. V usage is TRBV5-1 and J usage is TRBJ2-5; TRBD1 matches 7 bases. The CDR3 is made up of 15 amino acids. The V and J ends lost 4 bases and 3 bases, in that order; junction bases with no gene match: 9. CDR1 is SGHRS and CDR2 is YFSETQ in the germline V gene. CDR3 sequence: CASSPRPTGEETQYF. The CDR3 bases are TGCGCCAGCAGCCCTAGGCCTACAGGGGAAGAGACCCAGTACTTC.

This clonotype was found many times. This chain links TRBV29-1 with TRBJ2-1, with TRBD1 matching 7 bases. V was pared by 1 base and J by 0 bases, with 6 bases of the junction left unmatched. Looked up from germline, CDR1 is SQVTM and CDR2 is ANQGSEA. The CDR3 length is 16 residues. CDR3 bases: TGCAGCGTTGAAGGGGGACAGCGCAGCTCCTACAATGAGCAGTTCTTC. Translating gives CSVEGGQRSSYNEQFF.

This clonotype has ten or more counts. V gene TRBV5-1 combines with J gene TRBJ1-1; 7 positions agree with TRBD1. Germline V gene lookup returns CDR1 SGHRS and CDR2 YFSETQ. V gave up 0 bases and J gave up 11 bases; unmatched junction bases: 4. This CDR3 spans 12 amino acids. The CDR3 sequence is CASSLEGAVAFF. The CDR3 DNA reads TGCGCCAGCAGCTTGGAGGGGGCGGTCGCTTTCTTT. The full variable domain, its missing parts supplied by reference TRBV5-1 and TRBJ1-1, is KAGVTQTPRYLIKTRGQQVTLSCSPISGHRSVSWYQQTPGQGLQFLFEYFSETQRNKGNFPGRFSGRQFSNSRSEMNVSTLELGDSALYLCASSLEGAVAFFGQGTRLTVV.

This clonotype occurred many times. The chain uses TRBV5-1 and TRBJ2-7; the match to TRBD1 covers 10 bases. CDR1 and CDR2 from the germline V gene are SGHRS and YFSETQ. After removal of 7 bases from V and 2 bases from J, the junction contained 6 bases not matched to a gene. The CDR3 loop spans 14 amino acids. This CDR3 reads CASSTGGAAYEQYF. The CDR3 DNA reads TGCGCCAGCTCGACAGGGGGCGCCGCCTACGAGCAGTACTTC.

This clonotype was seen repeatedly, ten times or more. This rearrangement joins TRBV20-1 to TRBJ2-5, with 14 bases identical to TRBD2. The length of the CDR3 is 15 residues. Trimming at V came to 6 bases and at J to 9 bases, leaving 12 bases not matched to a gene. Germline V gene lookup returns CDR1 DFQATT and CDR2 SNEGSKA (reference sequence). This chain's CDR3 is CSAPDGTSGSLAQYF. The CDR3 region has the DNA TGCAGTGCCCCCGATGGGACTAGCGGGAGTTTGGCCCAGTACTTC.

There are many counts of this clonotype. The chain links TRBV12-3 or TRBV12-4 to TRBJ1-5; no firm D call. The CDR3 consists of 15 residues. The ends were cut back, 2 bases at V and 4 bases at J, with 12 bases in the middle. The chain's CDR3 is CASSLRGGDNQPQHF. CDR3 coding DNA: TGTGCCAGCAGTTTAAGAGGCGGGGATAATCAGCCCCAGCATTTT.

This clonotype was seen many times. The chain links TRBV5-1 to TRBJ2-1, with 12 nucleotides matching TRBD2. V shed 0 bases, J shed 8 bases, and the junction held 3 bases outside the gene matches. Germline V gene sequence: CDR1 SGHRS, CDR2 YFSETQ. The CDR3 contains 15 residues. The CDR3 DNA reads TGCGCCAGCAGCTTGGTGGCTAGCGGGAGGGATGAGCAGTTCTTC. Protein: CASSLVASGRDEQFF.

In its sample, this clonotype was seen many times. This chain connects TRBV29-1 to TRBJ2-1, with D unresolved. V lost 8 bases, J lost 4 bases, and 15 bases lay in between. The germline V gene encodes CDR1 SQVTM and CDR2 ANQGSEA. The CDR3 runs 13 residues. The CDR3 loop is CSLGDPLYNEQFF. In nucleotides, the CDR3 is TGCAGCCTAGGAGATCCCCTGTACAATGAGCAGTTCTTC.

This clonotype is medium-sized by share. The chain has TRBV5-1 and TRBJ2-1; D unresolved. The V gene lost 4 bases and the J gene lost 4 bases, with 6 bases spanning the gap. Germline values: CDR1 SGHRS, CDR2 YFSETQ. This CDR3 region has 12 residues. This CDR3 is CASSPQYNEQFF. CDR3 coding DNA: TGCGCCAGCAGCCCTCAGTACAATGAGCAGTTCTTC. Full variable domain (missing parts from reference TRBV5-1 and TRBJ2-1): KAGVTQTPRYLIKTRGQQVTLSCSPISGHRSVSWYQQTPGQGLQFLFEYFSETQRNKGNFPGRFSGRQFSNSRSEMNVSTLELGDSALYLCASSPQYNEQFFGPGTRLTVL.

This clonotype was seen many times. The chain recombines TRBV7-2 with TRBJ2-5, with TRBD2 identical over 7 bases. The J segment lost 4 bases and the V segment lost 3 bases, leaving 5 bases of the junction unmatched. The germline CDR1 and CDR2 sequences are SGHTA and FQGNSA. This CDR3 is 14 amino acids long. CDR3 loop: CASSLGGSRETQYF. As DNA, the CDR3 is TGTGCCAGCAGCTTGGGCGGGAGTCGAGAGACCCAGTACTTC.

This clonotype was detected many times. This chain links TRBV20-1 with TRBJ2-1; 11 positions match TRBD2. The germline gives CDR1 DFQATT, CDR2 SNEGSKA (reference sequence). V lost 8 bases, J lost 7 bases, and 7 bases stayed unmatched. There are 13 residues in the CDR3. Here the CDR3 DNA reads TGCAGTTTTAGCGGGAGGGCCGCTAATGAGCAGTTCTTC. Translation: CSFSGRAANEQFF.

The gene calls are TRBV7-8 and TRBJ1-1; D is possibly TRBD1 (6 bases). Deletions cut 5 bases from V and 0 bases from J, with 13 bases between. Germline assignment: CDR1 SGHVS and CDR2 FQNEAQ. The CDR3 spans 15 residues. The DNA of the CDR3 is TGTGCCAGCAGCAACCGACAGGTTGTGAACACTGAAGCTTTCTTT. Its translation: CASSNRQVVNTEAFF.

The chain has TRBV10-3 and TRBJ2-5; the D gene is possibly TRBD2 (5 bases). The ends were cut back, 0 bases at V and 0 bases at J, with 5 bases in the middle. The germline V gene encodes CDR1 ENHRY and CDR2 SYGVKD. The CDR3 spans 14 residues. This CDR3 is CAISESRDQETQYF. The DNA for the CDR3 is TGTGCCATCAGTGAGTCGAGGGACCAAGAGACCCAGTACTTC.

This clonotype was counted many times. J is TRBJ2-1 and V is TRBV14; no clear D. Germline V gene sequence: CDR1 SGHDN, CDR2 FVKESK. V dropped 4 bases and J dropped 0 bases, with 10 bases sitting between them. The CDR3 has 15 residues. CDR3 region: CASSPAEISYNEQFF. As DNA, the CDR3 is TGTGCCAGCAGCCCGGCGGAAATCTCCTACAATGAGCAGTTCTTC.

This chain links TRBV30 with TRBJ1-4; D gene unclear. CDR1 and CDR2 (germline): GTSNPN, SVGIG (reference sequence). The V end lost 2 bases, the J end lost 5 bases, and 9 bases lay between the germline ends. The CDR3 extends over 13 amino acids. CDR3 in amino acids: CAWSLTVNEKLFF. Here the CDR3 DNA reads TGTGCCTGGAGTTTAACCGTAAATGAAAAACTGTTTTTT.

CDR3 loop: CATSRGWGSSTYNEQFF. CDR3 nucleotides: TGTGCCACCAGCAGGGGCTGGGGCTCTTCCACCTACAATGAGCAGTTCTTC. V gene TRBV15 combines with J gene TRBJ2-1; the D gene is possibly TRBD1 (5 bases). Trimming removed 3 bases at V and 2 bases at J, with 17 bases between. The CDR3 runs 17 residues. Germline V gene lookup returns CDR1 LNHNV and CDR2 YYDKDF (reference sequence).

In its sample, this clonotype was seen many times. The rearrangement joins TRBV5-1 to TRBJ2-3; 8 bases line up with TRBD2. The ends lost 0 bases at V and 3 bases at J; junction bases unmatched: 6. CDR3 length: 16 amino acids. Looked up from germline, CDR1 is SGHRS and CDR2 is YFSETQ. The CDR3 reads CASSLGSGSLTDTQYF. As DNA, the CDR3 is TGCGCCAGCAGCTTGGGCAGCGGGAGTCTAACAGATACGCAGTATTTT.

There are a few counts of this clonotype. V is TRBV11-2 and J is TRBJ2-2; TRBD2 aligns across 11 bases. Trimming took 5 bases from V and 3 from J; bases not matched to a gene: 8. Per germline, CDR1 SGHAT and CDR2 FQNNGV. The CDR3 covers 17 residues. The DNA of the CDR3 is TGTGCCAGCAGCCCAAGGACTAGCGGGCCCCACACCGGGGAGCTGTTTTTT. This encodes CASSPRTSGPHTGELFF.

There are many counts of this clonotype. The chain employs TRBV20-1 and TRBJ2-1; 9 nucleotides line up with TRBD2. The CDR3 loop spans 15 amino acids. V lost 2 bases to trimming and J lost 7 bases; unmatched junction nucleotides: 9. The germline CDR1 and CDR2 sequences are DFQATT and SNEGSKA (reference sequence). CDR3 amino acids: CSARKPLAGVNEQFF. CDR3 in DNA: TGCAGTGCTAGAAAACCACTAGCGGGTGTTAATGAGCAGTTCTTC.

The table lists this clonotype with many counts. The chain links TRBV5-1 to TRBJ2-1; no clear D. CDR1 is SGHRS and CDR2 is YFSETQ in the germline V gene. CDR3 length: 16 amino acids. V dropped 1 base and J dropped 6 bases, with 17 bases sitting between them. CDR3 DNA sequence: TGCGCCAGCAGCTTGAGGGAAGAGTCTCCCACCAATGAGCAGTTCTTC. Residues: CASSLREESPTNEQFF.